This entry lists 17 T cell receptor beta chains sequenced from one sample in a study of shared clonotypes between healthy human individuals. The data were produced by immunoSEQ multiplex PCR, yet TCRdb's version contains in-frame clones alone and is incomplete. This table holds around 2.1 million clones, approximately 94% found once. The sequenced sample consisted of naive CD4+ T cells sorted from blood. Subset defined: CD45RA+ positively selected. These TCRs come from a man aged 18 to 29 in good health.

The J gene is TRBJ2-1, the V gene TRBV30; unclear D gene. The CDR3 is 14 residues long. V lost 2 bases and J lost 0, with 8 bases in between. Germline assignment: CDR1 GTSNPN and CDR2 SVGIG (reference sequence). CDR3 region: CAWSMGSSYNEQFF. The CDR3 coding sequence is TGTGCCTGGAGTATGGGAAGCTCCTACAATGAGCAGTTCTTC.

This chain uses TRBV5-1 with TRBJ2-5, with 13 bases fitting TRBD2. CDR1 and CDR2 (germline): SGHRS, YFSETQ. Losses at the gene ends were 4 bases for V and 2 bases for J; bases not matched to a gene: 11. CDR3 length: 18 residues. For the CDR3, the DNA is TGCGCCAGCAGCGATAAACTCTGGGGACTAGCGGGGCAAGAGACCCAGTACTTC. Translated, it gives CASSDKLWGLAGQETQYF.

The chain couples TRBV27 to TRBJ2-4; D tentatively reads TRBD1 or TRBD2 (6 bases each). In germline, CDR1 is MNHEY, CDR2 SMNVEV (reference sequence). V gave up 6 bases and J gave up 7 bases, with 16 bases separating them. The CDR3 has 14 amino acids. The CDR3 sequence: CASSRGLFGNIQYF. The DNA for the CDR3 is TGTGCCAGCAGCAGGGGACTGTTCGGCAACATTCAGTACTTC.

The rearrangement uses TRBV7-9 and TRBJ1-4; possible D gene TRBD1, 6 bases. There are 16 residues in the CDR3. The germline gives CDR1 SEHNR, CDR2 FQNEAQ (reference sequence). The V end lost 3 bases, the J end lost 0 bases, and 11 bases lay between the germline ends. The CDR3 sequence is CASSFLGGATNEKLFF. CDR3 DNA sequence: TGTGCCAGCAGCTTCCTAGGGGGAGCAACTAATGAAAAACTGTTTTTT.

This chain joins TRBV10-3 and TRBJ1-2, with D tentatively TRBD1 (6 bases). The CDR3 runs to 12 residues. In germline, CDR1 is ENHRY, CDR2 SYGVKD. V shed 4 bases and J shed 8 bases, with 11 bases lying between them. As DNA, the CDR3 is TGTGCCATCAGTGGTACAGGGAGCGGCTACACCTTC. Translated: CAISGTGSGYTF.

The CDR3 sequence is CSALSPGELFF. The CDR3 DNA reads TGCAGCGCCCTCTCCCCTGGGGAGCTGTTTTTT. The chain is built from TRBV29-1 and TRBJ2-2; D gene uncertain. The V end lost 7 bases, the J end lost 8 bases, and 11 bases lay between the germline ends. Germline V gene lookup returns CDR1 SQVTM and CDR2 ANQGSEA. The CDR3 is 11 residues long.

The chain joins TRBV13 to TRBJ2-7; TRBD2 matches at 7 bases. V shed 4 bases and J 5 bases; nucleotides not matched to a gene: 5. The CDR3 extends over 13 amino acids. Germline CDR1 is PRHDT and CDR2 is FYEKMQ (reference sequence). The CDR3 DNA follows: TGTGCCAGCAGCTGGGGACTATCCCACGAGCAGTACTTC. Its protein is CASSWGLSHEQYF.

This sequence joins TRBV6-5 and TRBJ1-6; the match to TRBD1 covers 9 bases. Germline loops: CDR1 MNHEY, CDR2 SVGAGI. Trimming took 2 bases from V and 7 from J; bases not matched to a gene: 3. CDR3 length: 15 amino acids. Here the CDR3 DNA reads TGTGCCAGCAGTTACGCCGACAGGGGGAATTCACCCCTCCACTTT. It specifies CASSYADRGNSPLHF.

The chain links TRBV6-6 to TRBJ2-7; 7 bases are shared with TRBD2. The CDR3 spans 15 residues. Germline V gene lookup returns CDR1 MNHNY and CDR2 SVGAGI (reference sequence). Germline trimming cut 2 bases from V and 3 bases from J; bases unmatched to any gene: 7. The CDR3 spells CASSYPRDYVYEQYF. CDR3 coding DNA: TGTGCCAGCAGTTACCCCCGGGACTACGTCTACGAGCAGTACTTC.

The gene calls are TRBV6-1 and TRBJ2-3; 8 bases match TRBD2. CDR1 is MNHNS, CDR2 SASEGT, per germline. This CDR3 region has 16 residues. V trimming: 3 bases; J trimming: 3 bases; junction bases outside the gene matches: 8. CDR3 nucleotides: TGTGCCAGCAGTGAGTCCAGCGGGGGCCGAACAGATACGCAGTATTTT. Translation: CASSESSGGRTDTQYF.

This clone was seen only once. The rearrangement links TRBV5-4 to TRBJ1-2; 7 bases line up with TRBD1. This CDR3 has 15 residues. CDR1 and CDR2 (germline): SGHNT, YYREEE (reference sequence). V dropped 4 bases and J dropped 0; count of bases not matched to a gene: 6. CDR3 DNA sequence: TGTGCCAGCAGCCTTGGGGACAGAGCTAACTATGGCTACACCTTC. Residues: CASSLGDRANYGYTF.

The chain has TRBV4-1 and TRBJ2-7; maybe TRBD2 (6 bases). CDR1 MGHRA and CDR2 YSYEKL come from the germline V gene. Trimming took off 4 bases at V and 4 bases at J, with 17 bases between the two ends. The CDR3 contains 15 residues. CDR3 sequence (DNA): TGCGCCAGCAGCCCGGGGACTGCCCTCGGATACGAGCAGTACTTC. Protein sequence: CASSPGTALGYEQYF.

The chain uses TRBV6-5 and TRBJ2-7; D gene unclear. The CDR3 length is 14 residues. Trimming shortened V by 0 bases and J by 2 bases, and 8 bases separated the two germline ends. Germline V gene data show CDR1 as MNHEY and CDR2 as SVGAGI. The CDR3 here is CASSYSNPPYEQYF. CDR3 DNA: TGTGCCAGCAGTTACTCGAATCCCCCCTACGAGCAGTACTTC.

The chain is built from TRBV27 and TRBJ1-2; no clear D gene. Germline loops: CDR1 MNHEY, CDR2 SMNVEV (reference sequence). This CDR3 is built from 14 residues. Trimming took off 1 base at V and 3 bases at J, with 9 bases between the two ends. The CDR3 region has the DNA TGTGCCAGCAGTTTATTTCCGGCAGACTATGGCTACACCTTC. This translates into CASSLFPADYGYTF.

V gene TRBV29-1 combines with J gene TRBJ2-5, with D maybe TRBD1 (6 bases). Trimming removed 7 bases at V and 5 bases at J, with 14 bases between. CDR3 length: 12 residues. Germline V lookup: CDR1 SQVTM, CDR2 ANQGSEA. CDR3: CSGNRVSETQYF. The CDR3 nucleotides read TGCAGCGGGAACAGGGTTTCGGAGACCCAGTACTTC.

The V and J genes are TRBV6-1 and TRBJ2-3; TRBD1 might be the D (6 bases). Trimming stripped 1 base from V and 2 bases from J, with 13 bases between. The germline gives CDR1 MNHNS, CDR2 SASEGT. The CDR3 length is 16 residues. This chain's CDR3 is CASSEGGQLYTDTQYF. In DNA form, the CDR3 reads TGTGCCAGCAGTGAAGGAGGACAGCTCTACACAGATACGCAGTATTTT.

This chain joins TRBV5-4 and TRBJ2-3; 9 positions match TRBD2. Germline-derived CDR1 and CDR2 are SGHNT and YYREEE (reference sequence). The J segment lost 5 bases and the V segment lost 3 bases, leaving 7 bases of the junction unmatched. This CDR3 has 15 amino acids. CDR3 nucleotide sequence: TGTGCCAGCAGCTCGACGACTAGCGGAGTAGATACGCAGTATTTT. This sequence encodes CASSSTTSGVDTQYF.